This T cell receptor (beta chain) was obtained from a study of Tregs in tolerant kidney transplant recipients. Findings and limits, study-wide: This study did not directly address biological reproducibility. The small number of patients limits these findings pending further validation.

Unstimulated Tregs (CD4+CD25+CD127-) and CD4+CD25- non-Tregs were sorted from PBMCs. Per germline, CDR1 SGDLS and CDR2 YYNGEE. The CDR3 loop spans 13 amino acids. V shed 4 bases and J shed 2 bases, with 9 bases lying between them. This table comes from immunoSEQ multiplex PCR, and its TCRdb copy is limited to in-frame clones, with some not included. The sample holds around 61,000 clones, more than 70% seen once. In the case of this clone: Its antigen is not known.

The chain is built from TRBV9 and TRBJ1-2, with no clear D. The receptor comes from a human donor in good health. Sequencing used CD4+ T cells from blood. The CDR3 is CASSTTGNYGYTF. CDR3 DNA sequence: TGTGCCAGCAGCACTACCGGGAACTATGGCTACACCTTC.